The T cell receptor (beta chain) described here comes from a study of blood T cell repertoires in COVID-19. Germline CDR1 and CDR2: MNHEY and SVGAGI. The CDR3 is 14 residues long. With V trimmed by 5 bases and J by 4 bases, 7 bases remained unmatched. Assay: immunoSEQ multiplex PCR; the TCRdb copy retains only in-frame clones and omits some. The sample shows fewer than 80,000 clones, more than 75% of them seen only once. The chain couples TRBV6-5 to TRBJ1-1, with 7 positions matching TRBD1. This receptor was obtained from a human donor in a cohort sampled during active COVID-19. Sequencing was performed on peripheral blood. CDR3 DNA: TGTGCCAGCAGTCGCAACAGGGGAGCCACTGAAGCTTTCTTT. It yields the protein CASSRNRGATEAFF.